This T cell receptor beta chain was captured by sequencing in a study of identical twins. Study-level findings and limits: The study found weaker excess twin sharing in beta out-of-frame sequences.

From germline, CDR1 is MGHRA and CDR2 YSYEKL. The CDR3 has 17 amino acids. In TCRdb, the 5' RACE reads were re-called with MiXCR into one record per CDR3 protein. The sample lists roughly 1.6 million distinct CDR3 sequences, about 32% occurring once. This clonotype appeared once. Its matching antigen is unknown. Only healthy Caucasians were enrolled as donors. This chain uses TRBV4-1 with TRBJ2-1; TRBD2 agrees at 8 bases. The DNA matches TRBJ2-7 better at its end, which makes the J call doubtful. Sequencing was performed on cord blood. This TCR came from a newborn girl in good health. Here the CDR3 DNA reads TGCGCCAGCAGCCAAAAAATACTAGCGGACAGATACAATGAGCAGTACTTC. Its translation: CASSQKILADRYNEQYF.